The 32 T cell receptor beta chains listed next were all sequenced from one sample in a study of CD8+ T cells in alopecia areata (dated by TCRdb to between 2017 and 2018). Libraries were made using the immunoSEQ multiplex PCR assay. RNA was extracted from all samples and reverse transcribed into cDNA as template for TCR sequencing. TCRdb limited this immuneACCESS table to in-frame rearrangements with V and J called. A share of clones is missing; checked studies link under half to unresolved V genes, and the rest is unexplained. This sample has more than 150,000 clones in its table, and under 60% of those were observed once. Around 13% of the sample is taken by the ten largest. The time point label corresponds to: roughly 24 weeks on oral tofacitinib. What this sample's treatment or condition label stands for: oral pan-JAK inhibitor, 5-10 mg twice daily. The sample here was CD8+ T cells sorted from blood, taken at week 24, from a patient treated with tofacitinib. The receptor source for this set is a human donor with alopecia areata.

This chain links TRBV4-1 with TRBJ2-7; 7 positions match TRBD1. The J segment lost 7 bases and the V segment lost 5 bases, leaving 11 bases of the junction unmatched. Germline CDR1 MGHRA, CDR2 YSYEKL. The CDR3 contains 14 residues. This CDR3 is CASSYTGEGNEQYF. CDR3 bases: TGCGCCAGCAGCTACACAGGGGAAGGGAATGAGCAGTACTTC.

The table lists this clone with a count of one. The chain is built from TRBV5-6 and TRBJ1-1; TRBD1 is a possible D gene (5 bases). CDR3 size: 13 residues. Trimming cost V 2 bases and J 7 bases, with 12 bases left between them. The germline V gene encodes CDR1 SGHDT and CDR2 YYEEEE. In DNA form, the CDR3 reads TGTGCCAGCAGCTTTGGGGCAGCAGTTGAAGCTTTCTTT. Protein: CASSFGAAVEAFF.

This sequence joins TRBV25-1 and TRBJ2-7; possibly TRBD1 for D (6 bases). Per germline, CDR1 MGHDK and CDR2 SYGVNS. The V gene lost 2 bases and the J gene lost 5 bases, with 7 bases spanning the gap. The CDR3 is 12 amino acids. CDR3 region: CASSEGGHEQYF. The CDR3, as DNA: TGTGCCAGCAGTGAAGGGGGCCACGAGCAGTACTTC.

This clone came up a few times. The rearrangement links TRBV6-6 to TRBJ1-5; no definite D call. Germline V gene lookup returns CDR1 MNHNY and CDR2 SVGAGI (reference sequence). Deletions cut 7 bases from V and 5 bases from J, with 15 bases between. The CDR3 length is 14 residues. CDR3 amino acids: CASTPAREHQPQHF. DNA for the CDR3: TGTGCCAGCACCCCTGCGAGGGAACATCAGCCCCAGCATTTT.

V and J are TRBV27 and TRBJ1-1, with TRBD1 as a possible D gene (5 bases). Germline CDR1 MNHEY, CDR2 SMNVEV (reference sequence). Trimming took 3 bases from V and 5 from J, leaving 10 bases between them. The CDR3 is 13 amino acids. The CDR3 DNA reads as TGTGCCAGCAGTTTGCCAGGGTTTACTGAAGCTTTCTTT. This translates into CASSLPGFTEAFF.

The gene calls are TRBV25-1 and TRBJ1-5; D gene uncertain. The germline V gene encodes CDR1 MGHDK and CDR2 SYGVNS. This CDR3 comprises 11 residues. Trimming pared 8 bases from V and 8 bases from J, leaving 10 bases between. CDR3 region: CASGYNEPQHF. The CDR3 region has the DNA TGTGCCAGCGGTTATAACGAGCCCCAGCATTTT.

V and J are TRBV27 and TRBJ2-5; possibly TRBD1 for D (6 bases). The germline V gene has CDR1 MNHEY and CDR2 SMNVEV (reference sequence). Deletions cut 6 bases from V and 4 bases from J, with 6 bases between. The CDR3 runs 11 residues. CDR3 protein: CASRTGETQYF. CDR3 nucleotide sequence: TGTGCCAGCAGGACAGGAGAGACCCAGTACTTC.

The CDR3 sequence is CASSPVGGLTDTQYF. CDR3 DNA sequence: TGTGCCAGCAGCCCCGTCGGGGGCCTCACAGATACGCAGTATTTT. The chain joins TRBV27 to TRBJ2-3; D assignment may be TRBD1 or TRBD2 (6 bases each). This CDR3 contains 15 residues. The germline gives CDR1 MNHEY, CDR2 SMNVEV (reference sequence). V dropped 6 bases and J dropped 2 bases, with 15 bases sitting between them.

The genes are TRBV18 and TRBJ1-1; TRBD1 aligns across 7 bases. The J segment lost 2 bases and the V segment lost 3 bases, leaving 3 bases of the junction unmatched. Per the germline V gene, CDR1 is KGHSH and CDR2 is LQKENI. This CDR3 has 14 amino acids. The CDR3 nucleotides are TGTGCCAGCTCACCTTCAGGGGGAAACACTGAAGCTTTCTTT. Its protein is CASSPSGGNTEAFF.

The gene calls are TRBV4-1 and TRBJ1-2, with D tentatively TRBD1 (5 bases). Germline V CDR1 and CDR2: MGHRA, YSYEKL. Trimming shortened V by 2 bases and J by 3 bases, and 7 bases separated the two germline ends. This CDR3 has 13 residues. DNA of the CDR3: TGCGCCAGCAGCCAACCGGGACACTATGGCTACACCTTC. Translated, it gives CASSQPGHYGYTF.

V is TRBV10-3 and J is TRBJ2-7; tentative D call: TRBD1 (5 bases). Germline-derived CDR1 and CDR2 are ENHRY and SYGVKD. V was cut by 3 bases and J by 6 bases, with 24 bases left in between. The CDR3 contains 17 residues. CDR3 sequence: CAISDSTWTNFLVEQYF. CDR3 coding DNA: TGTGCCATCAGTGACAGTACATGGACAAATTTTCTGGTCGAGCAGTACTTC.

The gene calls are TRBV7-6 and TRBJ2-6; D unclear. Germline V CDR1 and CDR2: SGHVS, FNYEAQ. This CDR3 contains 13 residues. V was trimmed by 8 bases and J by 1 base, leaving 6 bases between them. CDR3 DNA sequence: TGTGCCAGCCGCAGATCTGGGGCCAACGTCCTGACTTTC. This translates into CASRRSGANVLTF.

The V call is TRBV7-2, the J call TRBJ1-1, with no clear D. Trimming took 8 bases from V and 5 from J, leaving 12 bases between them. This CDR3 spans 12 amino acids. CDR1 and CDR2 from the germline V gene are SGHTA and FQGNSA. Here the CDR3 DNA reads TGTGCCAGCCAACTCGGGGTTACTGAAGCTTTCTTT. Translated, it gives CASQLGVTEAFF. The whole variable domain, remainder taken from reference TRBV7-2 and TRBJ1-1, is GAGVSQSPSNKVTEKGKDVELRCDPISGHTALYWYRQSLGQGLEFLIYFQGNSAPDKSGLPSDRFSAERTGGSVSTLTIQRTQQEDSAVYLCASQLGVTEAFFGQGTRLTVV.

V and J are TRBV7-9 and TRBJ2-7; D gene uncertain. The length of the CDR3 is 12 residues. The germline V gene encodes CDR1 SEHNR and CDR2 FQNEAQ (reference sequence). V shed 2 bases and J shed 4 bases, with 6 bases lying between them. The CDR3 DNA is TGTGCCAGCAGCTTATCTATTTACGAGCAGTACTTC. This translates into CASSLSIYEQYF. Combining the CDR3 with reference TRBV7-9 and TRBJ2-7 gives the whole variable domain DTGVSQNPRHKITKRGQNVTFRCDPISEHNRLYWYRQTLGQGPEFLTYFQNEAQLEKSRLLSDRFSAERPKGSFSTLEIQRTEQGDSAMYLCASSLSIYEQYFGPGTRLTVT.

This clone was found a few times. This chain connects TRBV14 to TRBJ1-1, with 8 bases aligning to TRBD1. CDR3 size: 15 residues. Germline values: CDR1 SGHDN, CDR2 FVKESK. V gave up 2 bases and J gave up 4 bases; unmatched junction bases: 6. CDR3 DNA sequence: TGTGCCAGCAGCCAATGGACAGGGAGGGGCACTGAAGCTTTCTTT. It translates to CASSQWTGRGTEAFF.

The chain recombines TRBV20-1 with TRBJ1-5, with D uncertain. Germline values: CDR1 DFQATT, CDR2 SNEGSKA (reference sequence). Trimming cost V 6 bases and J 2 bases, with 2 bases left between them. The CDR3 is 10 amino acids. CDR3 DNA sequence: TGCAGTGCGGGCAATCAGCCCCAGCATTTT. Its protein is CSAGNQPQHF.

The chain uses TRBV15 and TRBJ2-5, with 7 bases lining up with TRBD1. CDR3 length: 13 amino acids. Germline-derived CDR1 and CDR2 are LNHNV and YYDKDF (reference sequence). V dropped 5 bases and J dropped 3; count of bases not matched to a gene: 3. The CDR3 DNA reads TGTGCCACCAGCTCCGACAGGGAAGAGACCCAGTACTTC. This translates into CATSSDREETQYF.

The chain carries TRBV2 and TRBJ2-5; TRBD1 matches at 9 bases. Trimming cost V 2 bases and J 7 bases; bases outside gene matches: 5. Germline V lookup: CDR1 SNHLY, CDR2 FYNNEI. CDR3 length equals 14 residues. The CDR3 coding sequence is TGTGCCAGCAGTGAACCGGACAGGGGAGGGACCCAGTACTTC. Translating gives CASSEPDRGGTQYF.

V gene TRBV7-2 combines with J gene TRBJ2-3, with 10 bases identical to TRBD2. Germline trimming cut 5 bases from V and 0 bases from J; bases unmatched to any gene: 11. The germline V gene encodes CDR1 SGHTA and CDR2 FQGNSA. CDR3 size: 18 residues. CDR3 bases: TGTGCCAGCAGCCTAGGAGGGTGGGGACTAGCGAGCACAGATACGCAGTATTTT. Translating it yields CASSLGGWGLASTDTQYF.

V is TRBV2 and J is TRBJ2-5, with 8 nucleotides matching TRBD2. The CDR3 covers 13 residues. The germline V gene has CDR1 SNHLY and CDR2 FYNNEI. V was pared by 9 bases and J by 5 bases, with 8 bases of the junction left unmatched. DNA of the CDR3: TGTGCCAGTCCCCTGGCGGGGGGTGAGACCCAGTACTTC. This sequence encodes CASPLAGGETQYF.

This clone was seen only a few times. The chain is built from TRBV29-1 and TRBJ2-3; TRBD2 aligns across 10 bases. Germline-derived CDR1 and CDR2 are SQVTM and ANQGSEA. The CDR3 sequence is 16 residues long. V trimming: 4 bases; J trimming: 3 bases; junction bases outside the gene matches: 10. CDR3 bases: TGCAGCGTTGTGGGAACTAGCGGGGAACGTACAGATACGCAGTATTTT. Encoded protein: CSVVGTSGERTDTQYF.

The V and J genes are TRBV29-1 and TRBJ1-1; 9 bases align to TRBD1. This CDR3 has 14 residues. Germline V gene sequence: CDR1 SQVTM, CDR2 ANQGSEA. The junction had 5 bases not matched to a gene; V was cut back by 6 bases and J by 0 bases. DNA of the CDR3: TGCAGCGTGGCCGGGACAGGGATGAACACTGAAGCTTTCTTT. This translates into CSVAGTGMNTEAFF. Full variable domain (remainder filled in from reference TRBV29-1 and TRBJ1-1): SAVISQKPSRDICQRGTSLTIQCQVDSQVTMMFWYRQQPGQSLTLIATANQGSEATYESGFVIDKFPISRPNLTFSTLTVSNMSPEDSSIYLCSVAGTGMNTEAFFGQGTRLTVV.

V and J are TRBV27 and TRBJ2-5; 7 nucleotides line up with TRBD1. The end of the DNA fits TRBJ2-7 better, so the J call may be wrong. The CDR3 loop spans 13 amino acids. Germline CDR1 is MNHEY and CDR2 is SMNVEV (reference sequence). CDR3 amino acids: CASSQTGSYEQYF. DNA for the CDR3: TGTGCCAGCAGCCAGACAGGGTCCTACGAGCAGTACTTC.

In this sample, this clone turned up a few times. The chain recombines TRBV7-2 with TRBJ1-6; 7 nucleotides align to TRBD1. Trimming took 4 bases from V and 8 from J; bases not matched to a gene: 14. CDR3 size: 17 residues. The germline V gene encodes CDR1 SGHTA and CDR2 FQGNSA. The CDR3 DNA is TGTGCCAGCAGCTCCCACGAGGTCACAGGGGCGCATTCACCCCTCCACTTT. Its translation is CASSSHEVTGAHSPLHF.

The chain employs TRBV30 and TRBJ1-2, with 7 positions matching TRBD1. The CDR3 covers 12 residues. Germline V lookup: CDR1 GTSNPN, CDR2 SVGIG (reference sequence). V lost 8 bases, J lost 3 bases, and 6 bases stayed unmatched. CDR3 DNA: TGTGCCCGAAGAGGGGGCCACTATGGCTACACCTTC. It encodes CARRGGHYGYTF.

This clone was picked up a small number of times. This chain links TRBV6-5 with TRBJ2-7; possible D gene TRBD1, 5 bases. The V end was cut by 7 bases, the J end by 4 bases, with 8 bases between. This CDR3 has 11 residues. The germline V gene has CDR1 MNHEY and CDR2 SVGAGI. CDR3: CASKGVYEQYF. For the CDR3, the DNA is TGTGCCAGCAAAGGGGTATACGAGCAGTACTTC.

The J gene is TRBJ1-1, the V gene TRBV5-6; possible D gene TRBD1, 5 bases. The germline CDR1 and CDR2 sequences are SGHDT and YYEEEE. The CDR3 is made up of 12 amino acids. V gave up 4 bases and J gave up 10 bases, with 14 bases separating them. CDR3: CASSPGTGLAFF. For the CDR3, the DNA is TGTGCCAGCAGCCCCGGAACAGGTTTAGCTTTCTTT.

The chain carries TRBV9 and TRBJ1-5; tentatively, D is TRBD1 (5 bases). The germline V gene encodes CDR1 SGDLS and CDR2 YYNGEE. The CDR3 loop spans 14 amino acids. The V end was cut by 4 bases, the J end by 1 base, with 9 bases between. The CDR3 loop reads CASSPRDSNQPQHF. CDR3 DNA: TGTGCCAGCAGCCCCCGGGACAGCAATCAGCCCCAGCATTTT. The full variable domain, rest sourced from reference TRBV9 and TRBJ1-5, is DSGVTQTPKHLITATGQRVTLRCSPRSGDLSVYWYQQSLDQGLQFLIQYYNGEERAKGNILERFSAQQFPDLHSELNLSSLELGDSALYFCASSPRDSNQPQHFGDGTRLSIL.

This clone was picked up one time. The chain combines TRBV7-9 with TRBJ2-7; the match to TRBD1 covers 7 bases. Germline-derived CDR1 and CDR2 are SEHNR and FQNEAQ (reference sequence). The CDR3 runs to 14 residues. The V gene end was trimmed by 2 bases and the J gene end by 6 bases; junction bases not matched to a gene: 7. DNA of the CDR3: TGTGCCAGCAGCTTAAGAATAGGGGGCTTCGAGCAGTACTTC. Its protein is CASSLRIGGFEQYF.

The CDR3, as DNA: TGTGCCTGGAGTGCGACAGGGGGCCCCACAGATACGCAGTATTTT. It encodes CAWSATGGPTDTQYF. V is TRBV30 and J is TRBJ2-3, with TRBD1 identical over 10 bases. V gave up 1 base and J gave up 2 bases; unmatched junction bases: 3. The CDR3 is 15 residues long. Germline-derived CDR1 and CDR2 are GTSNPN and SVGIG (reference sequence).

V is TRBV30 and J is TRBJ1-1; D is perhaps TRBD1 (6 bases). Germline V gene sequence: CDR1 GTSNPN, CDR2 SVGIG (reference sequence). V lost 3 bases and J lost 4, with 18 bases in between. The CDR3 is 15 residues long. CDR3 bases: TGTGCCTGGAGCCTTTTCTGGGGGGCAGGCACTGAAGCTTTCTTT. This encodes CAWSLFWGAGTEAFF.

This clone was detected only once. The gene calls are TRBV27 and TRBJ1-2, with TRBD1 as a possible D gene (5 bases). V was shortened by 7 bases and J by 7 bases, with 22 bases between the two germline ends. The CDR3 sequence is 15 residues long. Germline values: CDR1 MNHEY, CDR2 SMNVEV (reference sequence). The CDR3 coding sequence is TGTGCCAGCAAAATTACCGGGACCCGGGAGCTTGGCTACACCTTC. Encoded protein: CASKITGTRELGYTF.